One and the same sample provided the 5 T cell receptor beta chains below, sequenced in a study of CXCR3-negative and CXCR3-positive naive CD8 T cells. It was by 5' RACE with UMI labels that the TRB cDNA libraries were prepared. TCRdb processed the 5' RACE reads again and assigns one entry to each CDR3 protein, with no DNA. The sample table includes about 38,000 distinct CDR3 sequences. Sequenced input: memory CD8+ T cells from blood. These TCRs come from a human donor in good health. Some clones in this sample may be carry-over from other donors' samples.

CDR3 residues: CISTGTGFEQYF. The chain joins TRBV29-1 to TRBJ2-7; TCRdb designates TRBD1, a call that cannot be tested without DNA. The CDR3 covers 12 residues. Germline assignment: CDR1 SQVTM and CDR2 ANQGSEA.

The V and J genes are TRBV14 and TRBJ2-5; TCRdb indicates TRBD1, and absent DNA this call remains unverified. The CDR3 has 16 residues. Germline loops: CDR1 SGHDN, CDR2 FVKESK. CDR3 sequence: CASSPKSGQPVETQYF.

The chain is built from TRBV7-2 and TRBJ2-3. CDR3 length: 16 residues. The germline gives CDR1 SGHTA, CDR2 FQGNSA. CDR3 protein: CASSSSGRVGTDTQYF.

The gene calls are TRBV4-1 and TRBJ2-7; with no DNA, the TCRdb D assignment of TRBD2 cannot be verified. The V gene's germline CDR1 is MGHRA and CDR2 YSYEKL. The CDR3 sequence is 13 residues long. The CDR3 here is CASSPGLSYEQYF.

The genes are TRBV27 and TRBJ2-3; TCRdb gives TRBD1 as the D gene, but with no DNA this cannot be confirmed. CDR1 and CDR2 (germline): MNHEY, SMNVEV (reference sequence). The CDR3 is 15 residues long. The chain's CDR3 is CASGDTYSSSDTQYF.